This T cell receptor (beta chain) was captured in a study of immune evolution from preneoplasia to lung adenocarcinoma. Notes on the study in general: Normal lung had highest clonality; later lesions appeared denser, more diverse. Top clone frequencies peaked in normal lung, apparently declining through invasive adenocarcinoma.

To note about this clone: Its antigen is unknown.

The data were produced by immunoSEQ multiplex PCR, yet TCRdb's version contains in-frame clones alone and is incomplete. The repertoire holds about 9,900 clones, with 75% to 85% as singletons. Resections took place in Japan or China from 2014 to 2017. Two lung cancer pathologists independently confirmed each histologic diagnosis. Germline-derived CDR1 and CDR2 are SGHDT and YYEEEE. V was trimmed by 4 bases and J by 3 bases, leaving 4 bases between them. There are 11 residues in the CDR3. Sequenced sample: FFPE lung adenocarcinoma in situ tissue. The V and J genes are TRBV5-6 and TRBJ1-2; D remains ambiguous. The origin of this receptor is a person aged 65-85 years with lung adenocarcinoma. CDR3 DNA sequence: TGTGCCAGCAGCAGGGACTATGGCTACACCTTC. This codes for CASSRDYGYTF. Together with reference TRBV5-6 and TRBJ1-2, the CDR3 gives the full variable domain: DAGVTQSPTHLIKTRGQQVTLRCSPKSGHDTVSWYQQALGQGPQFIFQYYEEEERQRGNFPDRFSGHQFPNYSSELNVNALLLGDSALYLCASSRDYGYTFGSGTRLTVV.